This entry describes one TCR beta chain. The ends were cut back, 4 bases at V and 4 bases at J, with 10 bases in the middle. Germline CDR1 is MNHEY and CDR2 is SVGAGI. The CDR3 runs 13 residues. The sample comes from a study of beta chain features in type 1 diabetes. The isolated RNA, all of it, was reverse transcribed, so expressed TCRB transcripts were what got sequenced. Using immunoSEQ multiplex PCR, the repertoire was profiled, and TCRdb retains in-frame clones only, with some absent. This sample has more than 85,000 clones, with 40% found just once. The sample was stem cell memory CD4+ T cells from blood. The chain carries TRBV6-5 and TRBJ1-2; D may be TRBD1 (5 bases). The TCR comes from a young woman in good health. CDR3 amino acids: CASSFQGSYGYTF. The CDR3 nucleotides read TGTGCCAGCAGTTTTCAGGGCAGCTATGGCTACACCTTC.